These T cell receptor beta chains were read from a single sample in a study of T cells in localized non-small cell lung cancer. Data came from immunoSEQ multiplex PCR; TCRdb stores just in-frame clones and leaves some out. The sample lists 40,000 to 50,000 clones; 85% to 90% were seen once. Sample: peripheral blood, taken before any cancer treatment. These receptors originate from a woman aged 18-49 years with stage III lung adenocarcinoma. CDR3s include the opening cysteine and the closing phenylalanine or tryptophan. The D gene is left open where the match is weak. A clone size is listed for some rows: how often the clone was seen (once, few, many), or a class if it is expanded.

V: TRBV27; J: TRBJ1-6; size: -; D: TRBD1; DNA: TGTGCCAGCAGTGGACCGGGACAGGTCAGCTCCTATAATTCACCCCTCCACTTT; CDR3: CASSGPGQVSSYNSPLHF
V: TRBV6-1; J: TRBJ2-3; size: once; D: TRBD2; DNA: TGTGCCAGCAGTGGCTTAGCGGGGGGGCCGGGCACAGATACGCAGTATTTT; CDR3: CASSGLAGGPGTDTQYF
V: TRBV7-8; J: TRBJ2-1; size: -; D: -; DNA: TGTGCCAGCAGCGCAGGGAGGGGGTACAGTGAGCAGTTCTTC; CDR3: CASSAGRGYSEQFF
V: TRBV27; J: TRBJ1-4; size: -; D: -; DNA: TGTGCCAGCAGACAGGGCATTGAAAAACTGTTTTTT; CDR3: CASRQGIEKLFF
V: TRBV7-9; J: TRBJ1-2; size: -; D: TRBD1; DNA: TGTGCCAGCAGCAGAATAGACAGGGACGGCTACACCTTC; CDR3: CASSRIDRDGYTF
V: TRBV9; J: TRBJ1-1; size: -; D: TRBD1; DNA: TGTGCCAGCAGCCCACAGGGGCCATGTGAAGCTTTCTTT; CDR3: CASSPQGPCEAFF
V: TRBV5-4; J: TRBJ1-2; size: few; D: -; DNA: TGTGCCAGCAGCTCCCTGACAAGTAACTATGGCTACACCTTC; CDR3: CASSSLTSNYGYTF
V: TRBV9; J: TRBJ2-7; size: -; D: -; DNA: TGTGCCAGCAGCGTAGAGGAGGGGGCGAGGGAGCAGTACTTC; CDR3: CASSVEEGAREQYF
V: TRBV18; J: TRBJ1-6; size: -; D: -; DNA: TGTGCCAGCTCACCACCGGCAACAGGGAACCAACCCCTCCACTTT; CDR3: CASSPPATGNQPLHF
V: TRBV30; J: TRBJ1-2; size: -; D: TRBD1; DNA: TGTGCCTGGGGACAGGGTGATGGCTACACCTTC; CDR3: CAWGQGDGYTF
V: TRBV14; J: TRBJ2-7; size: -; D: -; DNA: TGTGCCAGCAGCCCCCCAAGTCGGGAGCAGTACTTC; CDR3: CASSPPSREQYF
V: TRBV6-1; J: TRBJ1-2; size: once; D: -; DNA: TGTGCCATTTTAAGGACGGAGACAGCTAACTATGGCTACACCTTC; CDR3: CAILRTETANYGYTF
V: TRBV5-1; J: TRBJ2-1; size: few; D: -; DNA: TGCGCCAGCAGCGATGCTAGCGCCAATGAGCAGTTCTTC; CDR3: CASSDASANEQFF
V: TRBV6-6; J: TRBJ1-3; size: -; D: -; DNA: TGTGCCAGCCGGGGGGCTGGAAACACCATATATTTT; CDR3: CASRGAGNTIYF
V: TRBV11-1; J: TRBJ2-5; size: once; D: -; DNA: TGTGCCAGCAGCCCAGGCATCCAGGGGGAGACCCAGTACTTC; CDR3: CASSPGIQGETQYF
V: TRBV6-1; J: TRBJ1-4; size: -; D: TRBD1; DNA: TGTGCCAGCAGTACCCGGGGACAGTACGAAAAACTGTTTTTT; CDR3: CASSTRGQYEKLFF
V: TRBV5-6; J: TRBJ1-3; size: few; D: TRBD1; DNA: TGTGCCAGCAGCTTATCCGGGACAGGGTCTTTGAACACCATATATTTT; CDR3: CASSLSGTGSLNTIYF
V: TRBV7-9; J: TRBJ2-3; size: once; D: -; DNA: TGTGCCAGCAGCTTAACCCATTCAACAGATACGCAGTATTTT; CDR3: CASSLTHSTDTQYF
V: TRBV7-9; J: TRBJ1-1; size: -; D: -; DNA: TGTGCCAGCAGCTTAGAGATGAACACTGAAGCTTTCTTT; CDR3: CASSLEMNTEAFF
V: TRBV5-6; J: TRBJ2-3; size: -; D: TRBD1; DNA: TGTGCCAGCAGCCCCCGGGACAGGGGCACAGATACGCAGTATTTT; CDR3: CASSPRDRGTDTQYF
V: TRBV5-1; J: TRBJ1-1; size: -; D: -; DNA: TGCGCCAGCAGCGAGGCGTATGGGGTCACTGAAGCTTTCTTT; CDR3: CASSEAYGVTEAFF
V: TRBV9; J: TRBJ2-2; size: -; D: -; DNA: TGTGCCAGCACCGGCGCAACGAACACCGGGGAGCTGTTTTTT; CDR3: CASTGATNTGELFF
V: TRBV5-6; J: TRBJ2-2; size: -; D: TRBD2; DNA: TGTGCCAGCAGCTTTGGCGGGGGGCTAGCGGCAAACACCGGGGAGCTGTTTTTT; CDR3: CASSFGGGLAANTGELFF
V: TRBV6-6; J: TRBJ1-2; size: -; D: -; DNA: TGTGCCAGCAGCCTAGAACAGGGCGGCAATGGCTACACCTTC; CDR3: CASSLEQGGNGYTF
V: TRBV5-4; J: TRBJ2-1; size: -; D: -; DNA: TGTGCCAGCAGCTTGGAACAGACCAATGAGCAGTTCTTC; CDR3: CASSLEQTNEQFF
V: TRBV2; J: TRBJ1-1; size: -; D: -; DNA: TGTGCCAGCAGACCCACAGGGTCCACTGAAGCTTTCTTT; CDR3: CASRPTGSTEAFF
V: TRBV9; J: TRBJ1-1; size: -; D: -; DNA: TGTGCCAGCAGCGTAGCTGACAGAAGCTATGAAGCTTTCTTT; CDR3: CASSVADRSYEAFF
V: TRBV6-5; J: TRBJ1-3; size: -; D: -; DNA: TGTGCCAGCAGTTACAACCAGGGAAACACCATATATTTT; CDR3: CASSYNQGNTIYF
V: TRBV19; J: TRBJ2-3; size: once; D: -; DNA: TGTGCCAGTAGTATTCGCAACACAGATACGCAGTATTTT; CDR3: CASSIRNTDTQYF
V: TRBV9; J: TRBJ2-7; size: -; D: -; DNA: TGTGCCAGCAGCGCGGACCTGGGAAGTAGCTACGAGCAGTACTTC; CDR3: CASSADLGSSYEQYF
V: TRBV11-1; J: TRBJ2-1; size: -; D: TRBD2; DNA: TGTGCCAGCAGCTTACAGGGACTAGCGGGGGGGAATGAGCAGTTCTTC; CDR3: CASSLQGLAGGNEQFF